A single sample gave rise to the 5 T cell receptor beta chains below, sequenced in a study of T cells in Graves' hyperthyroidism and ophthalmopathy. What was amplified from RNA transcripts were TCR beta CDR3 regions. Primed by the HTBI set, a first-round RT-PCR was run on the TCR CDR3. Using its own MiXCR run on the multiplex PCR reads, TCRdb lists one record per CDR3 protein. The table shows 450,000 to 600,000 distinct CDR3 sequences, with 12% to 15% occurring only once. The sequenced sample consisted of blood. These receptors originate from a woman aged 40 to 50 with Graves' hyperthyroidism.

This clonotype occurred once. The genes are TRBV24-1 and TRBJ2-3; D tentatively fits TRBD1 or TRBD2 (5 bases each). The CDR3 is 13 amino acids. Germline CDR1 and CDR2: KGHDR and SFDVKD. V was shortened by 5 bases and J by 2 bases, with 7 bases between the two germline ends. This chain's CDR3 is CATSAGPTDTQYF. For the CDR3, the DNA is TGTGCCACCAGTGCGGGACCCACAGATACGCAGTATTTT.

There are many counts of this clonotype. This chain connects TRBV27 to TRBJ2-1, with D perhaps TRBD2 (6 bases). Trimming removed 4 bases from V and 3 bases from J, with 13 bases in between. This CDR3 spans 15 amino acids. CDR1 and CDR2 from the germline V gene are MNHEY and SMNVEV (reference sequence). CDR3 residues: CASSSLGLLYNEQFF. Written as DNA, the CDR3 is TGTGCCAGCAGTTCGCTGGGACTCCTCTACAATGAGCAGTTCTTC.

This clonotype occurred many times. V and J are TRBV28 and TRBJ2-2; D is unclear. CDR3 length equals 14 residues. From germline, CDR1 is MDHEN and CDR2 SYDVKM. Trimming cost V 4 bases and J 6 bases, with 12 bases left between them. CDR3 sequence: CASSWATWAGELFF. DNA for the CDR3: TGTGCCAGCAGTTGGGCCACCTGGGCCGGGGAGCTGTTTTTT.

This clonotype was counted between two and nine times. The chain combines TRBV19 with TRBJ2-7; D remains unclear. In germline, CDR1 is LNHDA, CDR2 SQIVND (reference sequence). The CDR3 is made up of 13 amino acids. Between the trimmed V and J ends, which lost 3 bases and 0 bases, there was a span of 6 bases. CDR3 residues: CASSISVSYEQYF. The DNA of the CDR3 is TGTGCCAGTAGTATCTCGGTCTCCTACGAGCAGTACTTC.

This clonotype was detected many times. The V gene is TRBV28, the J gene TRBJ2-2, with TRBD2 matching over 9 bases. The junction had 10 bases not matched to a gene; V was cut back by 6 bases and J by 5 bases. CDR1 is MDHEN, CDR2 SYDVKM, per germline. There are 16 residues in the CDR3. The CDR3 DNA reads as TGTGCCAGCAGAATCTATAGCGGGAGTACTACCGGGGAGCTGTTTTTT. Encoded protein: CASRIYSGSTTGELFF.